The rows below give T cell receptor beta chains drawn from one sample of a study of early T cells in non-severe SARS-CoV-2 infection. TCRdb reanalysed the 5' RACE reads using MiXCR and keeps one entry per CDR3 protein. The table lists some 66,000 distinct CDR3 sequences, over 8% of them singletons, with roughly 3% in the top ten. Sequenced input: whole blood. The source is an adult who was a healthcare worker with PCR-confirmed SARS-CoV-2 infection or an uninfected control (not recorded which). CDR3s include the opening cysteine and the closing phenylalanine or tryptophan.

V	length	J	CDR3
TRBV12-3/TRBV12-4	19	TRBJ2-1	CASSPTGTSGLSSYNEQFF
TRBV29-1	11	TRBJ2-7	CSVEVGNEQYF
TRBV4-1	15	TRBJ2-7	CASSQALAGGYEQYF
TRBV20-1	14	TRBJ2-1	CSAPRPQWVDEQFF
TRBV7-9	15	TRBJ1-4	CASSLWQGTNEKLFF
TRBV2	15	TRBJ2-1	CASSASGRLANEQFF
TRBV2	14	TRBJ2-3	CASTKSSSTDTQYF
TRBV7-2	15	TRBJ2-1	CASSLVSSRVNEQFF
TRBV2	15	TRBJ1-5	CASSEALNAISPQHF
TRBV28	12	TRBJ1-6	CASSLPNSPLHF
TRBV4-1	19	TRBJ2-7	CASSHYDRWTSGVTYEQYF
TRBV10-3	14	TRBJ2-5	CAIRPKGGTETQYF
TRBV5-1	15	TRBJ2-3	CASNILPGTRDTQYF
TRBV10-3	16	TRBJ2-2	CAIRPRLAGNTGELFF
TRBV29-1	13	TRBJ2-3	CSVRVGGTDTQYF
TRBV7-2	11	TRBJ2-7	CASSSDIREYF
TRBV5-4	12	TRBJ2-3	CASSRQGDTQYF
TRBV7-3	13	TRBJ2-7	CASSPQQGYEQYF
TRBV5-1	15	TRBJ1-5	CASSFGANSNQPQHF
TRBV10-3	15	TRBJ2-7	CAILRRTGPIYEQYF
TRBV2	11	TRBJ1-2	CASDRAYGYTF
TRBV7-6	14	TRBJ2-5	CASSWDRTPWAQYF
TRBV12-3/TRBV12-4	13	TRBJ2-7	CASSFGREYEQYF
TRBV11-3	12	TRBJ1-2	CASSPDTAGYTF
TRBV28	15	TRBJ1-1	CASSSSRTGNTEAFF
TRBV2	14	TRBJ2-7	CASTGTVKPYEQYF
TRBV11-2	16	TRBJ2-1	CASSSRLAGAGNEQFF
TRBV30	10	TRBJ1-2	CAWERFGYTF
TRBV6-2/TRBV6-3	17	TRBJ2-3	CASSILAGGPRGDTQYF
TRBV19	19	TRBJ2-1	CASSIVSQGLADYYNEQFF
TRBV3-1	15	TRBJ2-7	CASSLTGTGINEQYF
TRBV30	16	TRBJ2-6	CAWSGDRGAGANVLTF
TRBV5-6	11	TRBJ2-5	CASSSVETQYF
TRBV12-3/TRBV12-4	15	TRBJ2-3	CASSLGQGSADTQYF
TRBV7-2	15	TRBJ2-5	CASSLGSMTQETQYF
TRBV7-2	16	TRBJ1-1	CASSPSSGRMNTEAFF
TRBV18	14	TRBJ1-6	CASSPTQGDSPLHF
TRBV5-4	14	TRBJ1-5	CASSPEGSNQPQHF
TRBV7-2	13	TRBJ1-1	CASGIMGYTEAFF
TRBV12-3/TRBV12-4	13	TRBJ1-1	CASSLGGHTEAFF
TRBV6-2/TRBV6-3	14	TRBJ1-1	CASRTGHLNTEAFF
TRBV18	13	TRBJ2-5	CARSPTGQETQYF